This entry lists 21 T cell receptor beta chains sequenced from one sample in a study of cytomegalovirus exposure and HLA in healthy donors. 60 Vbeta and 13 Jbeta primers were used in PCR. Produced via immunoSEQ multiplex PCR; TCRdb's table is partial and in-frame only. The sample has about 200,000 clones, around three quarters seen once. The sample comprised PBMCs. All receptors come from a man aged 25-40 years in good health and CMV-seronegative.

The chain carries TRBV6-4 and TRBJ2-3; TRBD2 matches at 9 bases. Germline trimming cut 5 bases from V and 5 bases from J; bases unmatched to any gene: 5. The CDR3 covers 14 residues. Germline-derived CDR1 and CDR2 are MRHNA and SNTAGT. CDR3 sequence (DNA): TGTGCCAGCAGTAGGACTAGCGAGCAAGATACGCAGTATTTT. Amino acid sequence: CASSRTSEQDTQYF.

The V gene is TRBV2, the J gene TRBJ2-7, with D possibly TRBD1 on 5 matching bases. Germline CDR1 and CDR2: SNHLY and FYNNEI. The CDR3 extends over 13 amino acids. V gave up 3 bases and J gave up 7 bases, with 13 bases separating them. CDR3 protein: CASSEWQGQEQYF. The CDR3 region has the DNA TGTGCCAGCAGTGAGTGGCAGGGCCAAGAGCAGTACTTC. The variable domain in full, with the rest retrieved from reference TRBV2 and TRBJ2-7, is EPEVTQTPSHQVTQMGQEVILRCVPISNHLYFYWYRQILGQKVEFLVSFYNNEISEKSEIFDDQFSVERPDGSNFTLKIRSTKLEDSAMYFCASSEWQGQEQYFGPGTRLTVT.

CDR3 sequence (DNA): TGTGCCAGCAGTGCCCGGGGGGATTGGACTGAAGCTTTCTTT. The encoded protein is CASSARGDWTEAFF. V usage is TRBV6-1 and J usage is TRBJ1-1; a possible D gene is TRBD1 (5 bases). CDR3 size: 14 residues. Germline V gene sequence: CDR1 MNHNS, CDR2 SASEGT. With 4 bases removed from V and 5 bases from J, the gap between germline ends came to 14 bases.

This clone has just a few counts. This rearrangement joins TRBV28 to TRBJ1-4; 10 bases line up with TRBD1. The V gene's germline CDR1 is MDHEN and CDR2 SYDVKM. Trimming at V came to 8 bases and at J to 8 bases, leaving 8 bases not matched to a gene. This CDR3 region has 14 residues. The CDR3: CASLAGTGAEKLFF. The CDR3 coding sequence is TGTGCCAGCTTAGCTGGGACAGGGGCCGAAAAACTGTTTTTT.

The J gene is TRBJ1-5, the V gene TRBV28; 7 positions match TRBD1. This CDR3 is 15 amino acids long. Germline CDR1 reads MDHEN; CDR2 reads SYDVKM. V lost 6 bases and J lost 4; bases outside the gene matches: 9. CDR3 sequence: CASRSGTVGNQPQHF. The CDR3 DNA reads as TGTGCCAGCAGAAGTGGGACAGTTGGTAATCAGCCCCAGCATTTT.

The gene calls are TRBV29-1 and TRBJ2-7; 7 bases are shared with TRBD1. CDR1 is SQVTM, CDR2 ANQGSEA, per germline. The CDR3 runs 14 residues. V gave up 7 bases and J gave up 2 bases; unmatched junction bases: 11. The DNA of the CDR3 is TGCAGCGCCGCCGGTGAAGGGGGCGCCTACGAGCAGTACTTC. Amino acids: CSAAGEGGAYEQYF.

V usage is TRBV4-1 and J usage is TRBJ2-1; the D is unclear. V lost 0 bases and J lost 0, with 6 bases in between. Germline values: CDR1 MGHRA, CDR2 YSYEKL. This CDR3 comprises 15 residues. This CDR3 is CASSQDASSYNEQFF. The DNA of the CDR3 is TGCGCCAGCAGCCAAGATGCGAGCTCCTACAATGAGCAGTTCTTC.

The chain couples TRBV5-4 to TRBJ1-5; TRBD1 agrees at 8 bases. V lost 4 bases and J lost 3; bases outside the gene matches: 9. The CDR3 runs 16 residues. Looked up from germline, CDR1 is SGHNT and CDR2 is YYREEE (reference sequence). This CDR3 reads CASSQDRQGSNQPQHF. The CDR3 DNA reads as TGTGCCAGCAGCCAAGACAGACAGGGGTCCAATCAGCCCCAGCATTTT.

V and J are TRBV5-4 and TRBJ2-7, with D possibly being TRBD1 (5 bases). This CDR3 contains 15 residues. Trimming shortened V by 3 bases and J by 0 bases, and 13 bases separated the two germline ends. Germline CDR1 and CDR2: SGHNT and YYREEE (reference sequence). The DNA of the CDR3 is TGTGCCAGCAGCTCAGGCAGGGCCACCTCCTACGAGCAGTACTTC. Translated: CASSSGRATSYEQYF.

V gene TRBV7-9 combines with J gene TRBJ2-3, with D possibly TRBD1 on 5 matching bases. With 1 base removed from V and 0 bases from J, the gap between germline ends came to 8 bases. The germline CDR1 and CDR2 sequences are SEHNR and FQNEAQ (reference sequence). The CDR3 totals 15 residues. The CDR3 sequence is CASSLEQVSTDTQYF. CDR3 coding DNA: TGTGCCAGCAGCTTAGAACAGGTCAGCACAGATACGCAGTATTTT.

A few counts support this clone. CDR3 nucleotide sequence: TGTGCCAGTAGTATCCCAGGCGCGCCCTATGGCTACACCTTC. It codes for CASSIPGAPYGYTF. The chain combines TRBV19 with TRBJ1-2; no firm D call. Germline CDR1 and CDR2: LNHDA and SQIVND (reference sequence). The CDR3 is 14 residues long. V was clipped by 3 bases and J by 4 bases, with 12 bases between them.

The chain uses TRBV4-2 and TRBJ2-1; 7 bases are a match to TRBD2. The CDR3 totals 16 residues. The germline V gene has CDR1 LGHNA and CDR2 YNFKEQ. V lost 4 bases and J lost 4; bases outside the gene matches: 10. The CDR3 sequence is CASSPERGEDYNEQFF. The DNA of the CDR3 is TGTGCCAGCAGCCCTGAGCGGGGAGAGGATTACAATGAGCAGTTCTTC.

V usage is TRBV9 and J usage is TRBJ1-1; 7 nucleotides align to TRBD1. There are 19 residues in the CDR3. From germline, CDR1 is SGDLS and CDR2 YYNGEE. With V trimmed by 5 bases and J by 4 bases, 23 bases remained unmatched. CDR3 nucleotides: TGTGCCAGCAGTGCAGGCCTGGCGAAAGGGGGCGAGTTGGGCACTGAAGCTTTCTTT. Amino acid sequence: CASSAGLAKGGELGTEAFF.

V and J are TRBV2 and TRBJ1-2; no firm D call. This CDR3 is built from 15 residues. The germline gives CDR1 SNHLY, CDR2 FYNNEI. Trimming cost V 2 bases and J 5 bases, with 15 bases left between them. In DNA, the CDR3 is TGTGCCAGCAGTGAACGCCGTGGAGGGAGGTATGGCTACACCTTC. Protein sequence: CASSERRGGRYGYTF.

The V call is TRBV6-5, the J call TRBJ2-1; the match to TRBD2 covers 10 bases. Germline loops: CDR1 MNHEY, CDR2 SVGAGI. V shed 8 bases and J 4 bases; nucleotides not matched to a gene: 8. The CDR3 covers 15 residues. CDR3 sequence (DNA): TGTGCCAGCGGAGCCGGGACTAGCGCTTACAATGAGCAGTTCTTC. Translating gives CASGAGTSAYNEQFF.

About this clone: An end of the junction does not agree with germline; a read error may underlie this. The chain is built from TRBV7-4 and TRBJ2-7; 9 bases match TRBD1. The CDR3 length is 11 residues. Per germline, CDR1 SGHVT and CDR2 SQSDAQ. CDR3 DNA: TGTGCCAGCAGCGGACCGGACAGGGGTCGCTTC. Translating gives CASSGPDRGRF.

This clone was counted a single time. The V gene is TRBV28, the J gene TRBJ1-5; 10 bases fit TRBD1. Trimming took 6 bases from V and 6 from J; bases not matched to a gene: 8. The germline V gene encodes CDR1 MDHEN and CDR2 SYDVKM. The CDR3 extends over 15 amino acids. CDR3 sequence: CASRTGTGESQPQHF. The CDR3 bases are TGTGCCAGCAGAACTGGGACAGGGGAATCTCAGCCCCAGCATTTT.

The chain has TRBV20-1 and TRBJ2-1; 9 bases match TRBD2. The CDR3 runs to 11 residues. Germline loops: CDR1 DFQATT, CDR2 SNEGSKA (reference sequence). J gave up 9 bases and V 3 bases, and 0 bases lay outside the gene matches. This CDR3 is CSASSGSEQFF. The CDR3 nucleotides are TGCAGTGCTAGTAGCGGGAGTGAGCAGTTCTTC.

The CDR3 region has the DNA TGTGCCAGCAGTACCAGAGGCGAGCAGTACTTC. The encoded protein is CASSTRGEQYF. The chain is built from TRBV6-6 and TRBJ2-7, with no clear D. The CDR3 is 11 amino acids. The germline V and J ends were trimmed by 5 bases and 6 bases, with 8 bases remaining between them. Looked up from germline, CDR1 is MNHNY and CDR2 is SVGAGI (reference sequence).

This chain joins TRBV25-1 and TRBJ2-5; 7 bases align to TRBD1. Germline assignment: CDR1 MGHDK and CDR2 SYGVNS. V shed 6 bases, J shed 5 bases, and the junction held 6 bases outside the gene matches. There are 13 residues in the CDR3. This chain's CDR3 is CASSRQGWETQYF. The DNA of the CDR3 is TGTGCCAGCAGCCGACAGGGTTGGGAGACCCAGTACTTC.

This chain uses TRBV28 with TRBJ2-3; 7 bases align to TRBD1. The CDR3 spans 14 residues. After removal of 4 bases from V and 2 bases from J, the junction contained 3 bases not matched to a gene. Germline values: CDR1 MDHEN, CDR2 SYDVKM. The CDR3 is CASSSTGTTDTQYF. The CDR3 DNA is TGTGCCAGCAGTTCGACAGGGACCACAGATACGCAGTATTTT.